This T cell receptor beta chain was retrieved from a study of T cell repertoires in cytomegalovirus infection. As for the study in general: Based on public TCR beta signatures, there were indications of CMV infection and of a matching HLA type.

TCRdb independently ran MiXCR on the reads; one entry per CDR3 protein. The sample contains a few hundred thousand distinct CDR3 sequences, 15% to 20% of which appear only once. This clonotype was seen many times. CDR1 is MNHEY, CDR2 SVGAGI, per germline. Trimming shortened V by 4 bases and J by 7 bases, and 19 bases separated the two germline ends. The CDR3 extends over 15 amino acids. The sequencing input was PBMCs. The chain uses TRBV6-5 and TRBJ1-2; no reliable D call. This receptor was obtained from a human donor in good health (CMV status not recorded). Some clones in this sample may be carry-over from other donors' samples. In nucleotides, the CDR3 is TGTGCCAGCAGTTCGCAATCCTCCGGAGTACGTGGCTACACCTTC. It translates to CASSSQSSGVRGYTF.